Listed here are 21 T cell receptor beta chains from one sample, sequenced in a study of control samples from healthy donors and cancer patients. Clones were sequenced by immunoSEQ multiplex PCR, and TCRdb holds only the in-frame ones, with some missing. The sample gives approximately 100,000 clones, around 82% of which show up once; about 2% is in the top ten. Sequencing used blood. The receptors originated from a man aged 60-69 years in good health.

This clone was found many times. The CDR3 DNA sequence: TGCGCCAGCAGCCAAGGAGCAGGTGGCGAAAACATTCAGTACTTC. This sequence encodes CASSQGAGGENIQYF. The gene calls are TRBV4-1 and TRBJ2-4, with D unresolved. This CDR3 spans 15 amino acids. V lost 1 base and J lost 5, with 12 bases in between. Germline V lookup: CDR1 MGHRA, CDR2 YSYEKL.

This chain connects TRBV6-6 to TRBJ2-1; TRBD2 matches at 7 bases. CDR3 length equals 16 residues. Germline CDR1 is MNHNY and CDR2 is SVGAGI (reference sequence). The V segment lost 2 bases and the J segment 15 bases; nucleotides outside the gene matches: 19. The CDR3 protein is CASSYVRSGGIREAFF. The CDR3 DNA is TGTGCCAGCAGTTACGTGCGTAGCGGAGGGATACGGGAGGCGTTCTTC.

This clone was counted once. V is TRBV5-4 and J is TRBJ2-6; no clear D. The CDR3 runs to 15 residues. Per the germline V gene, CDR1 is SGHNT and CDR2 is YYREEE (reference sequence). V lost 4 bases and J 0 bases, leaving 8 bases between the germline ends. CDR3 coding DNA: TGTGCCAGCAGCCCGGGCCCCTCTGGGGCCAACGTCCTGACTTTC. This translates into CASSPGPSGANVLTF.

CDR3 DNA sequence: TGTGCCAGCAGCTTATTTGGGACAGGGAACTACAATGAGCAGTTCTTC. It specifies CASSLFGTGNYNEQFF. The gene calls are TRBV7-2 and TRBJ2-1, with 9 bases lining up with TRBD1. V was clipped by 2 bases and J by 3 bases; unmatched bases: 5. This CDR3 is built from 16 residues. Germline V gene data show CDR1 as SGHTA and CDR2 as FQGNSA.

The chain couples TRBV12-3 or TRBV12-4 to TRBJ1-1, with 7 bases that match TRBD1. The CDR3 runs 13 residues. V shed 3 bases and J 6 bases; nucleotides not matched to a gene: 4. CDR3 nucleotide sequence: TGTGCCAGCAGTTTGACAGGGAGATCTGAAGCTTTCTTT. As protein: CASSLTGRSEAFF.

J is TRBJ2-1 and V is TRBV18; the match to TRBD2 covers 11 bases. The CDR3 has 14 residues. Trimming removed 6 bases from V and 7 bases from J; junction bases left unmatched: 5. In germline, CDR1 is KGHSH, CDR2 LQKENI. CDR3 DNA sequence: TGTGCCAGCTCGCAACTAGCGGGAGCGAATGAGCAGTTCTTC. Translated, it gives CASSQLAGANEQFF.

This clone showed up just a few times. The chain employs TRBV9 and TRBJ1-3; D is possibly TRBD1 (5 bases). This CDR3 contains 16 residues. Trimming left V 0 bases short and J 0 bases short, with 10 bases between. In germline, CDR1 is SGDLS, CDR2 YYNGEE. The CDR3 bases are TGTGCCAGCAGCGTAGAAGGGACCCACTCTGGAAACACCATATATTTT. It translates to CASSVEGTHSGNTIYF.

This rearrangement joins TRBV5-6 to TRBJ2-7; D may be TRBD1 (5 bases). The CDR3 runs to 17 residues. The V end was cut by 0 bases, the J end by 0 bases, with 16 bases between. Germline V gene data show CDR1 as SGHDT and CDR2 as YYEEEE. The CDR3 loop is CASSLAGRQKDSYEQYF. DNA for the CDR3: TGTGCCAGCAGCTTGGCAGGAAGACAGAAAGACTCCTACGAGCAGTACTTC.

This chain joins TRBV6-5 and TRBJ1-2; 9 bases are shared with TRBD1. This CDR3 spans 15 amino acids. Trimming removed 6 bases from V and 2 bases from J; junction bases left unmatched: 7. Germline V gene data show CDR1 as MNHEY and CDR2 as SVGAGI. For the CDR3, the DNA is TGTGCCAGCAGGGAGTACAGGGGGCGGAACTATGGCTACACCTTC. Residues: CASREYRGRNYGYTF.

V is TRBV14 and J is TRBJ1-2, with D perhaps matching TRBD1 (6 bases). Germline V gene data show CDR1 as SGHDN and CDR2 as FVKESK. The CDR3 consists of 16 residues. V lost 5 bases to trimming and J lost 4 bases, with 20 bases between them. CDR3 DNA: TGTGCCAGCAGCGAATACAGGGATCTTTCAGGCTATGGCTACACCTTC. Protein sequence: CASSEYRDLSGYGYTF.

The rearrangement joins TRBV10-1 to TRBJ2-1; D may be TRBD2 (5 bases). The V and J ends lost 4 bases and 5 bases respectively, with 18 bases between them. The CDR3 covers 16 residues. The germline V gene has CDR1 WNHNN and CDR2 SYGVQD (reference sequence). CDR3: CASSGSLGYGNNEQFF. DNA of the CDR3: TGCGCCAGCAGTGGTAGTCTAGGGTACGGGAACAATGAGCAGTTCTTC.

The V gene is TRBV5-5, the J gene TRBJ2-3; D gene unclear. The germline V gene has CDR1 SGHKS and CDR2 YYEKEE (reference sequence). The ends were cut back, 0 bases at V and 2 bases at J, with 10 bases in the middle. The CDR3 runs to 15 residues. The CDR3 DNA follows: TGTGCCAGCAGCTTGGGACGGCCACTCACAGATACGCAGTATTTT. Translating it yields CASSLGRPLTDTQYF.

This chain links TRBV7-2 with TRBJ2-3; no clear D gene. CDR1 and CDR2 (germline): SGHTA, FQGNSA. The CDR3 consists of 13 residues. The V gene lost 5 bases and the J gene lost 2 bases, with 8 bases spanning the gap. The CDR3 protein is CASSPMYTDTQYF. CDR3 DNA sequence: TGTGCCAGCAGCCCAATGTACACAGATACGCAGTATTTT.

The V gene is TRBV28, the J gene TRBJ2-1; D gene uncertain. Germline-derived CDR1 and CDR2 are MDHEN and SYDVKM. The germline V and J ends were trimmed by 10 bases and 3 bases, with 13 bases remaining between them. The CDR3 covers 13 residues. CDR3: CAIKSTGYNEQFF. The CDR3 DNA sequence: TGTGCCATCAAATCGACTGGCTACAATGAGCAGTTCTTC.

CDR3 nucleotide sequence: TGTGCCAGTGGGTCTGGGACAGGCGGTTCACCCCTCCACTTT. The encoded protein is CASGSGTGGSPLHF. The gene calls are TRBV19 and TRBJ1-6, with 8 positions matching TRBD1. Unmatched junction bases numbered 9, after V lost 8 bases and J lost 9 bases. Germline lookup yields CDR1 LNHDA and CDR2 SQIVND (reference sequence). The CDR3 runs 14 residues.

The V call is TRBV12-3 or TRBV12-4, the J call TRBJ1-2; D gene ambiguous. Deletions cut 6 bases from V and 7 bases from J, with 12 bases between. The CDR3 is 12 amino acids. The CDR3 region is CASSLTRFGYTF. The CDR3 bases are TGTGCCAGCAGCCTTACAAGGTTTGGCTACACCTTC.

The chain carries TRBV18 and TRBJ2-5; 9 nucleotides line up with TRBD1. Germline-derived CDR1 and CDR2 are KGHSH and LQKENI. The trim removed 3 bases at V and 5 bases at J, leaving 7 bases unmatched. The CDR3 has 15 residues. CDR3 nucleotides: TGTGCCAGCTCACCGCCGGGACAGGGCAGGGAGACCCAGTACTTC. It yields the protein CASSPPGQGRETQYF.

The rearrangement joins TRBV2 to TRBJ2-1, with 8 bases aligning to TRBD2. Germline trimming cut 7 bases from V and 1 base from J; bases unmatched to any gene: 3. Germline V CDR1 and CDR2: SNHLY, FYNNEI. CDR3 length equals 14 residues. The DNA for the CDR3 is TGTGCCAGCAAAAGCGGGAGTTCCTACAATGAGCAGTTCTTC. This translates into CASKSGSSYNEQFF.

In its sample, this clone was seen once. The rearrangement links TRBV2 to TRBJ1-5, with D unresolved. Germline V gene sequence: CDR1 SNHLY, CDR2 FYNNEI. This CDR3 is built from 14 residues. V lost 3 bases and J 3 bases, leaving 9 bases between the germline ends. CDR3 nucleotides: TGTGCCAGCAGTGATCCGGGGTTCAATCAGCCCCAGCATTTT. It encodes CASSDPGFNQPQHF.

The chain carries TRBV7-8 and TRBJ2-3; 12 bases match TRBD1. Germline V CDR1 and CDR2: SGHVS, FQNEAQ. J gave up 6 bases and V 3 bases, and 1 base lay outside the gene matches. CDR3 length: 14 residues. Here the CDR3 DNA reads TGTGCCAGCAGCTTGGGACAGGGGGCGGATACGCAGTATTTT. Translation: CASSLGQGADTQYF.

This clone has more than one count but fewer than ten. The chain combines TRBV7-2 with TRBJ1-6; D gene unclear. There are 12 residues in the CDR3. Trimming stripped 5 bases from V and 14 bases from J, with 13 bases between. CDR1 is SGHTA, CDR2 FQGNSA, per germline. The CDR3 DNA sequence: TGTGCCAGCAGCCTCGAATTTGGCGCCCTCCACTTT. It yields the protein CASSLEFGALHF.